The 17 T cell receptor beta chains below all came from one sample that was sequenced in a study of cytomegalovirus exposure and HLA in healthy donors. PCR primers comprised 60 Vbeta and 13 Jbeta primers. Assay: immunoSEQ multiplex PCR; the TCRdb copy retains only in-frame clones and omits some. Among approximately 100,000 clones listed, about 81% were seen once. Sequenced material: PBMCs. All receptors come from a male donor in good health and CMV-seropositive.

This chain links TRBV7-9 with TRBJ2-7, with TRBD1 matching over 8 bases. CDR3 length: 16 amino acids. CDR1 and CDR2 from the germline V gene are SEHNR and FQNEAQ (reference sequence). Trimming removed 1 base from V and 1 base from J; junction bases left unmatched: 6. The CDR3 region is CASSLGGDRSSYEQYF. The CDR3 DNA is TGTGCCAGCAGCTTAGGAGGGGACAGGTCTTCCTACGAGCAGTACTTC.

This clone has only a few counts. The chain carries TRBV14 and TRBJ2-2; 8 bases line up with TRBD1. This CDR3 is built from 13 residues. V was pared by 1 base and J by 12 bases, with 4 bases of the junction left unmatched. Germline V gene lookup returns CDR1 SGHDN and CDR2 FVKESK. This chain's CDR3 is CASSQVRTGKLFF. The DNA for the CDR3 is TGTGCCAGCAGCCAAGTTCGGACAGGGAAGCTGTTTTTT.

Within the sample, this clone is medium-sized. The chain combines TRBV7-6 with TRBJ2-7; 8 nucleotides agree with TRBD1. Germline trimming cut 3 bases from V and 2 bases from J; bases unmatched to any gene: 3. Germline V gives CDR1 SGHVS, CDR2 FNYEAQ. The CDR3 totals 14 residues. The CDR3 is CASSFGTGAYEQYF. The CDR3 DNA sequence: TGTGCCAGCAGCTTTGGGACAGGAGCCTACGAGCAGTACTTC. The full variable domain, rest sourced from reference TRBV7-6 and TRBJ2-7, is GAGVSQSPRYKVTKRGQDVALRCDPISGHVSLYWYRQALGQGPEFLTYFNYEAQQDKSGLPNDRFSAERPEGSISTLTIQRTEQRDSAMYRCASSFGTGAYEQYFGPGTRLTVT.

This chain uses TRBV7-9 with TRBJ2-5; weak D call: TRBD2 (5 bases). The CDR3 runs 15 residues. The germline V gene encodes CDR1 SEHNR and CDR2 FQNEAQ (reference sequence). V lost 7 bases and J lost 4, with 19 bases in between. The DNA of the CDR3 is TGTGCCAGCACCCCCCAAACGAGGGTGGGAGAGACCCAGTACTTC. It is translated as CASTPQTRVGETQYF.

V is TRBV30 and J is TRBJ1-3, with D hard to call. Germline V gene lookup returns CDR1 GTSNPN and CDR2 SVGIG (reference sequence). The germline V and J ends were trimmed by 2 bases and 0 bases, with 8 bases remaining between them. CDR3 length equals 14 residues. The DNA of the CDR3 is TGTGCCTGGAGTTTAGAGAACTCTGGAAACACCATATATTTT. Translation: CAWSLENSGNTIYF.

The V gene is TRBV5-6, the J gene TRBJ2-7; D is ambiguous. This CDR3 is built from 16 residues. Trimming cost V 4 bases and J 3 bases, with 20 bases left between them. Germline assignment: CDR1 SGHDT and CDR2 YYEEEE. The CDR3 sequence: CASSPTRGSSLYEQYF. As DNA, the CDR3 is TGTGCCAGCAGCCCTACCCGTGGTAGCAGCCTCTACGAGCAGTACTTC.

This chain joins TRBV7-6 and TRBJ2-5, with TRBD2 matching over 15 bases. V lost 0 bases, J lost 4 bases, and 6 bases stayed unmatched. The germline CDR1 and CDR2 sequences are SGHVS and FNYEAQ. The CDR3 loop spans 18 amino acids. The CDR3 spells CASSLAWTSGGGRETQYF. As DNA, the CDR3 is TGTGCCAGCAGCTTAGCTTGGACTAGCGGGGGGGGGAGAGAGACCCAGTACTTC.

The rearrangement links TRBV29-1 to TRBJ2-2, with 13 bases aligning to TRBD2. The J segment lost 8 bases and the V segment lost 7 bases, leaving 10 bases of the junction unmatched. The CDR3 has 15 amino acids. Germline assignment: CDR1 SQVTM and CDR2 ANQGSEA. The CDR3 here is CSAELAGGISGELFF. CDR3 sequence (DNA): TGCAGCGCCGAACTAGCGGGAGGGATTTCGGGGGAGCTGTTTTTT.

CDR3 sequence reads: CASSQIVNTEAFF. As DNA, the CDR3 is TGTGCCAGCAGTCAAATAGTAAACACTGAAGCTTTCTTT. The chain links TRBV6-5 to TRBJ1-1; D uncertain. CDR1 and CDR2 (germline): MNHEY, SVGAGI. V lost 5 bases and J 2 bases, leaving 9 bases between the germline ends. The CDR3 has 13 amino acids.

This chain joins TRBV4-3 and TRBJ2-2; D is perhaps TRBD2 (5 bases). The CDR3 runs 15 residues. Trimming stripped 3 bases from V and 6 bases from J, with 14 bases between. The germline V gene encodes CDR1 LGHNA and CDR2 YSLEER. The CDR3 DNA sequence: TGCGCCAGCAGCCAGGGCTTTCTGAGGGCCGGGGAGCTGTTTTTT. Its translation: CASSQGFLRAGELFF.

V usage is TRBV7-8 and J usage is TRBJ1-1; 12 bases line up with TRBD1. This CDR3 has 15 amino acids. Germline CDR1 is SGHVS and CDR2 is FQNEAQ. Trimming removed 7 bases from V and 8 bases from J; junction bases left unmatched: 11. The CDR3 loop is CASNLRDRGLWEAFF. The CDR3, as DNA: TGTGCCAGCAACCTCCGGGACAGGGGGCTATGGGAAGCTTTCTTT.

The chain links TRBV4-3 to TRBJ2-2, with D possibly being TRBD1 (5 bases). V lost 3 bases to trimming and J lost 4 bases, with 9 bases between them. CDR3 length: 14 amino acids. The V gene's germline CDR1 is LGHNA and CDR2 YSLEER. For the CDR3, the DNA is TGCGCCAGCAGCCAGCTAAGGGGCACCGGGGAGCTGTTTTTT. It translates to CASSQLRGTGELFF.

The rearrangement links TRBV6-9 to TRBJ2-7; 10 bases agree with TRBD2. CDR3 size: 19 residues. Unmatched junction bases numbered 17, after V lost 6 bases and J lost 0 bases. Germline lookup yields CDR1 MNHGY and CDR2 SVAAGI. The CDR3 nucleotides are TGTGCCAGCAGCCAAATAGCGGGAGGCCCGCCGTTAACCTCCTACGAGCAGTACTTC. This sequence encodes CASSQIAGGPPLTSYEQYF.

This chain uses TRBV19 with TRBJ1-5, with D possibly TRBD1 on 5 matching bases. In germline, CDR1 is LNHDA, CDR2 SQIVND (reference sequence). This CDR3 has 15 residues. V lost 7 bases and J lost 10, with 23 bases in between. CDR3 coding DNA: TGTGCCAGTAAGGTTAGGGACTCGAGGACTCGTCCCCAGCATTTT. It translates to CASKVRDSRTRPQHF. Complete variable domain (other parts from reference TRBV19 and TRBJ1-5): DGGITQSPKYLFRKEGQNVTLSCEQNLNHDAMYWYRQDPGQGLRLIYYSQIVNDFQKGDIAEGYSVSREKKESFPLTVTSAQKNPTAFYLCASKVRDSRTRPQHFGDGTRLSIL.

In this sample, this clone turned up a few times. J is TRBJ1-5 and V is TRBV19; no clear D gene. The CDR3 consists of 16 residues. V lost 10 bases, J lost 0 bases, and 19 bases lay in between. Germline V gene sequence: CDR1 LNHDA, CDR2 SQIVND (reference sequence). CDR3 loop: CATHPPQAYSNQPQHF. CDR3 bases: TGTGCCACCCACCCACCCCAGGCCTATAGCAATCAGCCCCAGCATTTT.

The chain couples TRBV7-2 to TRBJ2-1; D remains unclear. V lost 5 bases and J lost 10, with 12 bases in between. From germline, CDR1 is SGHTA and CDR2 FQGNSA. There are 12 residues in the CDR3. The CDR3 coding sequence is TGTGCCAGCAGCCCCCCGGTATCGGAGCAGTTCTTC. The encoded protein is CASSPPVSEQFF.

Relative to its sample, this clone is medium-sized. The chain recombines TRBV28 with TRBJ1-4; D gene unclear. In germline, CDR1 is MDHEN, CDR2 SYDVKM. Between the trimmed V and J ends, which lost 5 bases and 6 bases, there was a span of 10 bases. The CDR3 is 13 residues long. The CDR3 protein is CASSPDNYEKLFF. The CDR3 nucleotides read TGTGCCAGCAGTCCCGACAATTATGAAAAACTGTTTTTT.